One and the same sample provided the 26 T cell receptor beta chains below, sequenced in a study of chemoradiotherapy in HPV16-positive cancers. The method was immunoSEQ multiplex PCR; TCRdb's version includes in-frame clones alone and lacks a portion of them. The sample yields some 17,000 clones, 70% seen once. This material consisted of tumor tissue, taken from a patient who underwent chemoradiotherapy. The receptors shown here come from a human donor with HPV-associated anogenital cancer.

The chain carries TRBV10-2 and TRBJ2-1, with 8 bases fitting TRBD2. This CDR3 contains 16 residues. J was trimmed by 2 bases and V by 4 bases; bases with no gene match: 7. Germline CDR1 is WSHSY and CDR2 is SAAADI. In DNA form, the CDR3 reads TGCGCCAGCAGTGTGAATAGCGGGGACACCTACAATGAGCAGTTCTTC. This gives the protein CASSVNSGDTYNEQFF.

The chain uses TRBV7-9 and TRBJ2-1; D is perhaps TRBD2 (6 bases). Trimming left V 5 bases short and J 9 bases short, with 14 bases between. The germline V gene has CDR1 SEHNR and CDR2 FQNEAQ (reference sequence). The CDR3 is 13 residues long. The CDR3 reads CASSHLGDSEQFF. The CDR3 DNA reads TGTGCCAGCAGCCACCTGGGGGACTCTGAGCAGTTCTTC. The variable domain in full, completed from reference TRBV7-9 and TRBJ2-1, reads DTGVSQNPRHKITKRGQNVTFRCDPISEHNRLYWYRQTLGQGPEFLTYFQNEAQLEKSRLLSDRFSAERPKGSFSTLEIQRTEQGDSAMYLCASSHLGDSEQFFGPGTRLTVL.

CDR3 sequence: CAIGGLAGGSTGELFF. The CDR3 nucleotides are TGTGCCATCGGAGGACTAGCGGGGGGCAGTACCGGGGAGCTGTTTTTT. The rearrangement uses TRBV10-3 and TRBJ2-2; 14 nucleotides match TRBD2. The junction had 7 bases not matched to a gene; V was cut back by 8 bases and J by 5 bases. The V gene's germline CDR1 is ENHRY and CDR2 SYGVKD. CDR3 length: 16 amino acids.

The chain uses TRBV27 and TRBJ2-5; TRBD1 aligns across 9 bases. This CDR3 region has 15 residues. The trim removed 4 bases at V and 5 bases at J, leaving 8 bases unmatched. Germline loops: CDR1 MNHEY, CDR2 SMNVEV (reference sequence). The CDR3 reads CASSSGTGPGETQYF. CDR3 DNA sequence: TGTGCCAGCAGTTCCGGGACAGGGCCGGGGGAGACCCAGTACTTC.

The rearrangement links TRBV7-8 to TRBJ2-3; no definite D call. V was shortened by 5 bases and J by 1 base, with 4 bases between the two germline ends. The CDR3 runs 12 residues. Germline V gene sequence: CDR1 SGHVS, CDR2 FQNEAQ. The CDR3 DNA follows: TGTGCCAGCAGCGGGGGCACAGATACGCAGTATTTT. It translates to CASSGGTDTQYF. Looking up the rest from reference TRBV7-8 and TRBJ2-3 gives the full variable domain: GAGVSQSPRYKVAKRGQDVALRCDPISGHVSLFWYQQALGQGPEFLTYFQNEAQLDKSGLPSDRFFAERPEGSVSTLKIQRTQQEDSAVYLCASSGGTDTQYFGPGTRLTVL.

The rearrangement joins TRBV7-9 to TRBJ1-4, with D hard to call. Germline assignment: CDR1 SEHNR and CDR2 FQNEAQ (reference sequence). V was cut by 4 bases and J by 7 bases, with 16 bases left in between. The CDR3 has 15 residues. CDR3 sequence (DNA): TGTGCCAGCAGCTCTCGGCCCGGGTTAGGTGAAAAACTGTTTTTT. The encoded protein is CASSSRPGLGEKLFF.

The chain joins TRBV30 to TRBJ2-4; 8 positions agree with TRBD2. Trimming removed 2 bases from V and 3 bases from J; junction bases left unmatched: 3. The CDR3 totals 14 residues. CDR1 and CDR2 (germline): GTSNPN, SVGIG (reference sequence). The CDR3 sequence is CAWSISGSKNIQYF. In DNA form, the CDR3 reads TGTGCCTGGAGTATAAGCGGGAGCAAAAACATTCAGTACTTC.

J is TRBJ1-1 and V is TRBV28; D not resolved. Germline CDR1 MDHEN, CDR2 SYDVKM. Trimming pared 4 bases from V and 0 bases from J, leaving 12 bases between. This CDR3 spans 15 amino acids. The CDR3 here is CASSSQVLMNTEAFF. DNA of the CDR3: TGTGCCAGCAGTTCTCAGGTTCTCATGAACACTGAAGCTTTCTTT.

The genes are TRBV6-5 and TRBJ1-1; a weak D match, TRBD1 (5 bases). The V gene's germline CDR1 is MNHEY and CDR2 SVGAGI. The CDR3 runs 14 residues. The V and J ends lost 0 bases and 5 bases respectively, with 10 bases between them. This chain's CDR3 is CASSYSGGTTEAFF. The DNA of the CDR3 is TGTGCCAGCAGTTACTCGGGGGGAACTACTGAAGCTTTCTTT.

Only a few counts were recorded for this clone. The J gene is TRBJ1-2, the V gene TRBV11-2; D may be TRBD1 (6 bases). The CDR3 is 13 residues long. Germline V gene sequence: CDR1 SGHAT, CDR2 FQNNGV. V dropped 4 bases and J dropped 8 bases, with 14 bases sitting between them. The CDR3 sequence is CASSSNRAWGYTF. The CDR3 DNA follows: TGTGCCAGCAGCTCGAACAGGGCGTGGGGCTACACCTTC.

The chain employs TRBV7-2 and TRBJ2-5; D is possibly TRBD2 (7 bases). The CDR3 has 18 residues. Between the trimmed V and J ends, which lost 1 base and 2 bases, there was a span of 20 bases. Per the germline V gene, CDR1 is SGHTA and CDR2 is FQGNSA. CDR3: CASSLDLSGGHKQETQYF. For the CDR3, the DNA is TGTGCCAGCAGCTTAGACCTTTCCGGGGGGCACAAACAAGAGACCCAGTACTTC.

Only one count was recorded for this clone. The chain combines TRBV7-8 with TRBJ2-1; possible D gene TRBD1, 5 bases. CDR1 and CDR2 from the germline V gene are SGHVS and FQNEAQ. The V end was cut by 5 bases, the J end by 1 base, with 12 bases between. The CDR3 loop spans 15 amino acids. Here the CDR3 DNA reads TGTGCCAGCAGCCTTAGACAGAAATCCTACAATGAGCAGTTCTTC. This sequence encodes CASSLRQKSYNEQFF.

The CDR3 sequence is CASGLRGGGSPLHF. In DNA form, the CDR3 reads TGTGCCAGCGGCCTCCGAGGGGGTGGTTCACCCCTCCACTTT. V usage is TRBV28 and J usage is TRBJ1-6; weak D call: TRBD1 (6 bases). The CDR3 extends over 14 amino acids. The V and J ends lost 8 bases and 9 bases respectively, with 17 bases between them. CDR1 is MDHEN and CDR2 is SYDVKM in the germline V gene.

This clone has only a few counts. CDR3 sequence (DNA): TGTGCCAGTAGTATAGTAGGCGGCCACACTGAAGCTTTCTTT. Protein: CASSIVGGHTEAFF. The chain recombines TRBV19 with TRBJ1-1, with no clear D. The CDR3 spans 14 residues. The germline V gene encodes CDR1 LNHDA and CDR2 SQIVND (reference sequence). Trimming removed 1 base from V and 3 bases from J, with 9 bases in between. Full variable domain (rest looked up from reference TRBV19 and TRBJ1-1): DGGITQSPKYLFRKEGQNVTLSCEQNLNHDAMYWYRQDPGQGLRLIYYSQIVNDFQKGDIAEGYSVSREKKESFPLTVTSAQKNPTAFYLCASSIVGGHTEAFFGQGTRLTVV.

This clone occurred once. The rearrangement joins TRBV11-1 to TRBJ2-7, with no clear D. Trimming left V 3 bases short and J 7 bases short, with 16 bases between. Germline CDR1 SGHAT, CDR2 FQDESV (reference sequence). The CDR3 is 14 residues long. CDR3 nucleotide sequence: TGTGCCAGCAGCTTTGATTCCAGCTTTAGGGAGCAGTACTTC. Residues: CASSFDSSFREQYF.

Only one count was recorded for this clone. The J gene is TRBJ2-7, the V gene TRBV4-2; TRBD1 aligns across 7 bases. CDR1 is LGHNA, CDR2 YNFKEQ, per germline. The CDR3 is 15 residues long. With V trimmed by 4 bases and J by 2 bases, 8 bases remained unmatched. CDR3 coding DNA: TGTGCCAGCAGCCCACCGACAGGGTCGGCCTACGAGCAGTACTTC. Its protein product is CASSPPTGSAYEQYF.

There are a few counts of this clone. This sample includes further DNA sequences coding for the same CDR3. The chain has TRBV5-1 and TRBJ2-5, with 7 bases that match TRBD1. Germline lookup yields CDR1 SGHRS and CDR2 YFSETQ. There are 14 residues in the CDR3. The V segment lost 0 bases and the J segment 4 bases; nucleotides outside the gene matches: 3. The CDR3 protein is CASSLATGVETQYF. The CDR3, as DNA: TGCGCCAGCAGCTTGGCCACAGGGGTAGAGACCCAGTACTTC.

The chain carries TRBV30 and TRBJ1-3, with TRBD1 matching 7 bases. The CDR3 covers 15 residues. J was trimmed by 4 bases and V by 3 bases; bases with no gene match: 9. CDR1 is GTSNPN and CDR2 is SVGIG in the germline V gene (reference sequence). CDR3 residues: CAWRPPDRAGNTIYF. The CDR3, as DNA: TGTGCCTGGAGGCCCCCCGACAGGGCGGGAAACACCATATATTTT.

The V gene is TRBV7-6, the J gene TRBJ2-5; 7 positions agree with TRBD1. The CDR3 is 15 amino acids. Looked up from germline, CDR1 is SGHVS and CDR2 is FNYEAQ. V lost 4 bases and J lost 5; bases outside the gene matches: 10. The CDR3 DNA reads as TGTGCCAGCAGCTCCCCCCGAGGGGGCCGGGAGACCCAGTACTTC. Its protein is CASSSPRGGRETQYF.

The chain recombines TRBV11-2 with TRBJ2-1; 8 nucleotides match TRBD1. J was trimmed by 6 bases and V by 5 bases; bases with no gene match: 6. This CDR3 is built from 14 residues. CDR1 is SGHAT and CDR2 is FQNNGV in the germline V gene. This chain's CDR3 is CASSLGQGSNEQFF. DNA for the CDR3: TGTGCCAGCAGCCTAGGACAGGGTAGCAATGAGCAGTTCTTC.

This clone has only a few counts. The chain joins TRBV2 to TRBJ2-7; TRBD1 aligns across 7 bases. The CDR3 is made up of 14 amino acids. Germline lookup yields CDR1 SNHLY and CDR2 FYNNEI. Unmatched junction bases numbered 12, after V lost 6 bases and J lost 7 bases. The DNA of the CDR3 is TGTGCCAGCAGCAGGGGACAGCTAATGGGAGAGCAGTACTTC. Translated, it gives CASSRGQLMGEQYF.

This chain connects TRBV7-2 to TRBJ2-1; D remains ambiguous. CDR3 length equals 13 residues. Trimming left V 1 base short and J 8 bases short, with 9 bases between. CDR1 and CDR2 (germline): SGHTA, FQGNSA. The CDR3: CASSLVYDDEQFF. DNA for the CDR3: TGTGCCAGCAGCTTAGTGTATGATGATGAGCAGTTCTTC.

The chain combines TRBV9 with TRBJ2-3, with TRBD2 matching over 13 bases. Germline CDR1 is SGDLS and CDR2 is YYNGEE. CDR3 length equals 18 residues. V lost 4 bases to trimming and J lost 3 bases; unmatched junction nucleotides: 11. CDR3 residues: CASSLGLAGAALTDTQYF. CDR3 DNA: TGTGCCAGCAGCCTAGGACTAGCGGGAGCGGCATTAACAGATACGCAGTATTTT.

The chain uses TRBV6-6 and TRBJ1-2; 7 nucleotides line up with TRBD1. J lost 4 bases, V lost 4 bases, and 12 bases had no gene match. This CDR3 is 16 amino acids long. CDR1 is MNHNY and CDR2 is SVGAGI in the germline V gene (reference sequence). This CDR3 reads CASSSPYLTGTYGYTF. Here the CDR3 DNA reads TGTGCCAGCAGTTCTCCTTACTTGACAGGGACCTATGGCTACACCTTC.

Judged by abundance, this clone is medium-sized. The chain recombines TRBV5-1 with TRBJ2-1; D may be TRBD1 (5 bases). CDR1 and CDR2 (germline): SGHRS, YFSETQ. The V end lost 4 bases, the J end lost 0 bases, and 14 bases lay between the germline ends. This CDR3 is 16 amino acids long. The CDR3 protein is CASSMRQPSSYNEQFF. In nucleotides, the CDR3 is TGCGCCAGCAGCATGCGACAGCCGAGCTCCTACAATGAGCAGTTCTTC.

The genes are TRBV27 and TRBJ2-6; D is uncertain. The germline CDR1 and CDR2 sequences are MNHEY and SMNVEV (reference sequence). Trimming pared 3 bases from V and 2 bases from J, leaving 5 bases between. CDR3 length equals 14 residues. The CDR3 region has the DNA TGTGCCAGCAGTTTTGGGCCTGGGGCCAACGTCCTGACTTTC. Translation: CASSFGPGANVLTF.